Here is one T cell receptor beta chain with its context. This sample stems from a study of shared clonotypes between healthy human individuals. The protocol was immunoSEQ multiplex PCR, while the TCRdb copy is restricted to in-frame clones and leaves out a portion. The table has around 690,000 clones, 90% seen once. Germline CDR1 and CDR2: SEHNR and FQNEAQ (reference sequence). The ends were cut back, 6 bases at V and 6 bases at J, with 15 bases in the middle. The CDR3 is made up of 13 amino acids. The receptor's source is a man aged 18 to 35 in good health. Some clones in this sample may be carry-over from other donors' samples. The V and J genes are TRBV7-9 and TRBJ2-7; possibly TRBD2 for D (5 bases). Sequencing was done on a sample of memory CD8+ T cells from PBMCs. Regarding subset: CD45RO+ cells pooled with CCR7-negative TemRA cells. The CDR3 loop is CASRKEGLSEQYF. The DNA of the CDR3 is TGTGCCAGCAGGAAAGAGGGCCTGAGCGAGCAGTACTTC.